This T cell receptor (beta chain) derives from a study of T cells in Graves' hyperthyroidism and ophthalmopathy. About the research overall: Peripheral blood collection took place at initial diagnosis, before any treatment.

RNA transcripts served as the template for amplifying TCR beta CDR3 regions. A set of HTBI primers served as the primers for a first-round RT-PCR of the TCR CDR3. In TCRdb, the multiplex PCR reads were re-called with MiXCR into one record per CDR3 protein. The table has around 620,000 distinct CDR3 sequences, 15% to 20% seen once. This CDR3 has 12 amino acids. Trimming stripped 2 bases from V and 10 bases from J, with 9 bases between. CDR1 and CDR2 (germline): MDHEN, SYDVKM. Patients counted as stable if ophthalmopathy did not develop within 18 months. Hyperthyroidism was newly diagnosed in patients aged 18 to 65 (duration under 2 months). Patients having uncontrolled infection, another autoimmune disease, pregnancy or lactation were not included.

This chain joins TRBV28 and TRBJ2-1; D not certain. The sequence was obtained from a woman aged 25 to 39 with Graves' hyperthyroidism. Sequencing input: blood. CDR3 region: CASSLSTTEQFF. CDR3 in DNA: TGTGCCAGCAGTTTAAGCACAACAGAGCAGTTCTTC.